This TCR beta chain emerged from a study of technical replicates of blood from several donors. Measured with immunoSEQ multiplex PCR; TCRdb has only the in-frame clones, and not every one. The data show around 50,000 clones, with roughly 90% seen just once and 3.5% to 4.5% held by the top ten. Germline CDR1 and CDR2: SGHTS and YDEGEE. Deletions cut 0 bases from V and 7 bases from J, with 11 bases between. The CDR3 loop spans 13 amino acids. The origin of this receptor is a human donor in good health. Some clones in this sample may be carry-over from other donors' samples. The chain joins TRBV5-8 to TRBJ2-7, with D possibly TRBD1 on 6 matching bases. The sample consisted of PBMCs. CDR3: CASSLEGVREQYF. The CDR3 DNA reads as TGTGCCAGCAGCTTGGAGGGGGTCCGAGAGCAGTACTTC.